This T cell receptor (beta chain) was identified during a study of CD8 T cells in ankylosing spondylitis. Study-wide findings and caveats: Disease-linked clones displayed a CD8+ phenotype and appeared relatively rarely in peripheral blood. Within matched ankylosing spondylitis synovial fluid, disease-linked clones were reportedly significantly enriched. There was a TCR beta motif, made of several highly homologous variants, that appeared characteristic of ankylosing spondylitis blood.

This clonotype was observed a handful of times. What it binds is not known. Quantitative 5'-RACE with molecular barcodes produced the TCR beta libraries. TCRdb itself ran the 5' RACE reads through MiXCR, one entry per CDR3 protein. The profile shows 200,000 to 250,000 distinct CDR3 sequences, about a sixth of them singletons. The length of the CDR3 is 15 residues. V was cut by 0 bases and J by 2 bases, with 9 bases left in between. The germline CDR1 and CDR2 sequences are LGHNA and YSLEER. Sequenced material: blood, either unsorted or a sorted T cell fraction (not recorded which). This sequence was found in a male donor with ankylosing spondylitis. The rearrangement links TRBV4-3 to TRBJ2-3; D is uncertain. CDR3 in DNA: TGCGCCAGCAGCCAAGATGCCTATACCACAGATACGCAGTATTTT. This encodes CASSQDAYTTDTQYF.